The 15 T cell receptor beta chains below come from one sample, sequenced in a study of blood T cell repertoires in COVID-19. Sequencing was performed with immunoSEQ multiplex PCR; in TCRdb, only in-frame clones are kept and a portion is missing. There are approximately 200,000 clones in the sample; about nine tenths occur only once, and approximately 1.1% lies in the top ten. Sequenced sample: PBMCs or T cells enriched from blood (not recorded which). The receptors were sampled from a man aged 30-40 years who had recovered from COVID-19.

The table lists this clone with many counts. This chain links TRBV9 with TRBJ1-6, with 8 bases aligning to TRBD1. Germline V gives CDR1 SGDLS, CDR2 YYNGEE. The CDR3 is 14 residues long. J lost 5 bases, V lost 7 bases, and 5 bases had no gene match. CDR3 in amino acids: CASRRDRNNSPLHF. CDR3 coding DNA: TGTGCCAGCCGGCGGGACAGGAATAATTCACCCCTCCACTTT.

The J gene is TRBJ1-5, the V gene TRBV6-5; D is unresolved. The CDR3 totals 15 residues. V dropped 2 bases and J dropped 0 bases, with 8 bases sitting between them. CDR1 and CDR2 from the germline V gene are MNHEY and SVGAGI. CDR3 DNA: TGTGCCAGCAGTTACGGGCAGTATAGCAATCAGCCCCAGCATTTT. Protein product: CASSYGQYSNQPQHF.

The gene calls are TRBV19 and TRBJ2-7; D not resolved. Germline loops: CDR1 LNHDA, CDR2 SQIVND (reference sequence). The CDR3 totals 13 residues. V shed 5 bases and J shed 9 bases, with 17 bases lying between them. Here the CDR3 reads CASSRRVLSGQYF. The CDR3, as DNA: TGTGCCAGTAGTCGCCGGGTGCTGTCCGGGCAGTACTTC. Combining the CDR3 with reference TRBV19 and TRBJ2-7 gives the whole variable domain DGGITQSPKYLFRKEGQNVTLSCEQNLNHDAMYWYRQDPGQGLRLIYYSQIVNDFQKGDIAEGYSVSREKKESFPLTVTSAQKNPTAFYLCASSRRVLSGQYFGPGTRLTVT.

This chain joins TRBV5-1 and TRBJ2-3; D possibly corresponds to TRBD1 (5 bases). Deletions cut 4 bases from V and 6 bases from J, with 18 bases between. The length of the CDR3 is 15 residues. Looked up from germline, CDR1 is SGHRS and CDR2 is YFSETQ. The CDR3 protein is CASSPRGSPGDTQYF. CDR3 bases: TGCGCCAGCAGCCCCCGCGGCAGCCCAGGGGATACGCAGTATTTT.

The sample holds a few counts of this clone. This chain connects TRBV9 to TRBJ1-1; TRBD1 aligns across 7 bases. The CDR3 sequence is 15 residues long. Germline V gene lookup returns CDR1 SGDLS and CDR2 YYNGEE. Trimming took 0 bases from V and 10 from J; bases not matched to a gene: 12. The DNA for the CDR3 is TGTGCCAGCAGCGTAGACCCGGGACAGCCCTCGGGAGCTTTCTTT. It specifies CASSVDPGQPSGAFF.

The chain has TRBV20-1 and TRBJ1-4; no clear D gene. The V and J ends lost 3 bases and 6 bases respectively, with 8 bases between them. Per the germline V gene, CDR1 is DFQATT and CDR2 is SNEGSKA (reference sequence). This CDR3 has 12 amino acids. CDR3 DNA sequence: TGCAGTGCTAGTGCCGGGGATGAAAAACTGTTTTTT. It translates to CSASAGDEKLFF.

This chain joins TRBV7-2 and TRBJ2-7; 11 bases agree with TRBD2. Trimming removed 5 bases from V and 10 bases from J; junction bases left unmatched: 4. This CDR3 is 12 amino acids long. The germline V gene encodes CDR1 SGHTA and CDR2 FQGNSA. CDR3 sequence (DNA): TGTGCCAGCAGCCCAGGGACTAGCGGTCAGTACTTC. Encoded protein: CASSPGTSGQYF.

This chain connects TRBV5-1 to TRBJ2-5; TRBD1 is a possible D gene (6 bases). CDR1 is SGHRS and CDR2 is YFSETQ in the germline V gene. The CDR3 spans 12 residues. Trimming removed 3 bases at V and 3 bases at J, with 6 bases between. The CDR3 loop reads CASSYREETQYF. The CDR3 DNA reads TGCGCCAGCAGCTACAGGGAAGAGACCCAGTACTTC.

The chain employs TRBV7-2 and TRBJ2-7; D is perhaps TRBD1 (6 bases). Trimming pared 7 bases from V and 2 bases from J, leaving 15 bases between. Looked up from germline, CDR1 is SGHTA and CDR2 is FQGNSA. This CDR3 spans 14 amino acids. The CDR3 here is CASTATGLTYEQYF. The DNA of the CDR3 is TGTGCCAGCACCGCAACAGGGTTGACCTACGAGCAGTACTTC. Full variable domain (rest looked up from reference TRBV7-2 and TRBJ2-7): GAGVSQSPSNKVTEKGKDVELRCDPISGHTALYWYRQSLGQGLEFLIYFQGNSAPDKSGLPSDRFSAERTGGSVSTLTIQRTQQEDSAVYLCASTATGLTYEQYFGPGTRLTVT.

This rearrangement joins TRBV27 to TRBJ2-1; TRBD1 matches at 8 bases. With 6 bases clipped from V and 7 bases from J, the junction kept 8 bases outside the gene matches. The CDR3 spans 14 residues. Looked up from germline, CDR1 is MNHEY and CDR2 is SMNVEV (reference sequence). The CDR3 sequence: CASSRQGINNEQFF. As DNA, the CDR3 is TGTGCCAGCAGCCGACAGGGGATTAATAATGAGCAGTTCTTC.

The genes are TRBV7-8 and TRBJ1-6; D remains unclear. CDR1 and CDR2 (germline): SGHVS, FQNEAQ. V shed 2 bases and J shed 0 bases, with 11 bases lying between them. There are 17 residues in the CDR3. The CDR3: CASSLNGISSYNSPLHF. The CDR3 nucleotides are TGTGCCAGCAGCTTAAACGGGATCAGCTCCTATAATTCACCCCTCCACTTT.

This chain connects TRBV7-6 to TRBJ1-1; 7 bases match TRBD1. The CDR3 loop spans 14 amino acids. The J segment lost 11 bases and the V segment lost 0 bases, leaving 9 bases of the junction unmatched. Germline V lookup: CDR1 SGHVS, CDR2 FNYEAQ. CDR3 region: CASSLAPDRDVAFF. In nucleotides, the CDR3 is TGTGCCAGCAGCTTAGCCCCAGACAGGGATGTGGCTTTCTTT.

The chain carries TRBV5-5 and TRBJ1-1, with 12 bases matching TRBD1. This CDR3 has 18 residues. Germline V gene sequence: CDR1 SGHKS, CDR2 YYEKEE (reference sequence). V was clipped by 0 bases and J by 0 bases; unmatched bases: 6. CDR3 in amino acids: CASSLGGTGGFLNTEAFF. Here the CDR3 DNA reads TGTGCCAGCAGCTTGGGAGGGACAGGGGGCTTCCTGAACACTGAAGCTTTCTTT.

The chain joins TRBV6-5 to TRBJ1-6; D is ambiguous. V lost 6 bases, J lost 7 bases, and 13 bases lay in between. Germline V gene lookup returns CDR1 MNHEY and CDR2 SVGAGI. The CDR3 length is 14 residues. CDR3 bases: TGTGCCAGCAGGCCGCCGGGGAAGAATTCACCCCTCCACTTT. Amino acids: CASRPPGKNSPLHF.

V and J are TRBV20-1 and TRBJ2-1; D is uncertain. The CDR3 spans 11 residues. Germline V lookup: CDR1 DFQATT, CDR2 SNEGSKA (reference sequence). V lost 1 base, J lost 8 bases, and 6 bases lay in between. CDR3 residues: CSARVAYEQFF. As DNA, the CDR3 is TGCAGTGCTAGAGTAGCATATGAGCAGTTCTTC.